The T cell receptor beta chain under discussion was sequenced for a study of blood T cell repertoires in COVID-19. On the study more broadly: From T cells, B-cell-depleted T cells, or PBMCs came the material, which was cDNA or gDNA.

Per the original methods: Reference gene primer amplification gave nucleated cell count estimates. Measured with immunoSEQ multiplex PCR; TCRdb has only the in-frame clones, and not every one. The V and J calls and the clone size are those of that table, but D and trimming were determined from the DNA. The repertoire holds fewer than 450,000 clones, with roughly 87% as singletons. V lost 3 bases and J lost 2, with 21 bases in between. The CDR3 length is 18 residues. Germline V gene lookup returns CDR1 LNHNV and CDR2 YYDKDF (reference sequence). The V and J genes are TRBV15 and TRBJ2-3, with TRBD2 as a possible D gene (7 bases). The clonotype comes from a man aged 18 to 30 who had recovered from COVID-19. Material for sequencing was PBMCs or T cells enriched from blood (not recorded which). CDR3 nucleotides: TGTGCCACCAGCAGTTCTCGTAAGGGGGGGAGTTTCACAGATACGCAGTATTTT. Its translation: CATSSSRKGGSFTDTQYF.